These T cell receptor beta chains were read from a single sample in a study of blood T cell repertoires in COVID-19. Data came from immunoSEQ multiplex PCR; TCRdb stores just in-frame clones and leaves some out. The sample lists fewer than 300,000 clones, approximately 87% seen once, with approximately 2.5% in the top ten. Sequencing used peripheral blood. The receptor source for this set is an older woman with active or convalescent COVID-19. The CDR3 runs from the conserved cysteine through the conserved F or W. D genes are given only for firm matches. The size of a clone is reported for some rows only, either as once, few or many, or as a class for expanded clones.

D gene: NA; J gene: TRBJ2-3; clone size: NA; V gene: TRBV7-9; CDR3 protein: CASSPYGGLASSTDTQYF; CDR3 DNA: TGTGCCAGCAGCCCATACGGGGGGCTAGCGTCAAGCACAGATACGCAGTATTTT
D gene: NA; J gene: TRBJ1-2; clone size: NA; V gene: TRBV21-1; CDR3 protein: CASSSIHHRDRVECNYGYTF; CDR3 DNA: TGTGCCAGCAGCAGTATCCATCACCGGGACAGGGTTGAGTGTAACTATGGCTACACCTTC
D gene: TRBD1; J gene: TRBJ1-4; clone size: NA; V gene: TRBV5-1; CDR3 protein: CASSSETGVNEKLFF; CDR3 DNA: TGCGCCAGCAGTTCGGAAACAGGGGTTAATGAAAAACTGTTTTTT
D gene: NA; J gene: TRBJ1-3; clone size: NA; V gene: TRBV4-3; CDR3 protein: CASSQAWQNSGNTIYF; CDR3 DNA: TGCGCCAGCAGCCAAGCGTGGCAGAACTCTGGAAACACCATATATTTT
D gene: NA; J gene: TRBJ2-1; clone size: NA; V gene: TRBV18; CDR3 protein: CASSKSTSDNEQFF; CDR3 DNA: TGTGCCAGCTCCAAATCAACTAGTGACAATGAGCAGTTCTTC
D gene: NA; J gene: TRBJ1-2; clone size: NA; V gene: TRBV4-2; CDR3 protein: CASSQDGWATGYTF; CDR3 DNA: TGTGCCAGCAGCCAAGATGGTTGGGCAACTGGCTACACCTTC
D gene: NA; J gene: TRBJ2-2; clone size: NA; V gene: TRBV5-1; CDR3 protein: CASSSNVGVGGELFF; CDR3 DNA: TGCGCCAGCAGCTCCAACGTGGGAGTCGGCGGGGAGCTGTTTTTT
D gene: NA; J gene: TRBJ2-6; clone size: NA; V gene: TRBV7-3; CDR3 protein: CASKSETGANVLTF; CDR3 DNA: TGTGCCAGCAAATCAGAGACAGGGGCCAACGTCCTGACTTTC
D gene: NA; J gene: TRBJ1-2; clone size: NA; V gene: TRBV18; CDR3 protein: CASSPGNTNYGYTF; CDR3 DNA: TGTGCCAGCTCACCCGGGAACACTAACTATGGCTACACCTTC
D gene: TRBD2; J gene: TRBJ2-5; clone size: NA; V gene: TRBV19; CDR3 protein: CASSPGLAGGRGAQYF; CDR3 DNA: TGTGCCAGTAGTCCGGGACTAGCGGGGGGCCGGGGGGCCCAGTACTTC
D gene: TRBD1; J gene: TRBJ2-7; clone size: NA; V gene: TRBV18; CDR3 protein: CASSPGQGVVYEQYF; CDR3 DNA: TGTGCCAGCTCCCCGGGACAGGGGGTGGTCTACGAGCAGTACTTC
D gene: NA; J gene: TRBJ2-2; clone size: NA; V gene: TRBV5-1; CDR3 protein: CASSLSGHPNTGELFF; CDR3 DNA: TGCGCCAGCAGCCTCTCGGGACACCCGAACACCGGGGAGCTGTTTTTT
D gene: NA; J gene: TRBJ1-1; clone size: NA; V gene: TRBV7-3; CDR3 protein: CASRQGGSNTEAFF; CDR3 DNA: TGTGCCAGCAGGCAGGGAGGCTCCAACACTGAAGCTTTCTTT
D gene: NA; J gene: TRBJ2-4; clone size: NA; V gene: TRBV10-2; CDR3 protein: CASSEEGNIQYF; CDR3 DNA: TGCGCCAGCAGTGAGGAGGGAAACATTCAGTACTTC
D gene: NA; J gene: TRBJ1-1; clone size: NA; V gene: TRBV6-1; CDR3 protein: CASSEFPAYTEAFF; CDR3 DNA: TGTGCCAGCAGTGAATTCCCCGCGTACACTGAAGCTTTCTTT
D gene: TRBD1; J gene: TRBJ1-2; clone size: NA; V gene: TRBV6-5; CDR3 protein: CASRDRGEDYTF; CDR3 DNA: TGTGCCAGCAGGGACAGGGGGGAGGACTACACCTTC
D gene: NA; J gene: TRBJ1-2; clone size: once; V gene: TRBV5-1; CDR3 protein: CASSPSTGFGIYGYTF; CDR3 DNA: TGCGCCAGCAGCCCCAGCACAGGTTTCGGAATATATGGCTACACCTTC
D gene: NA; J gene: TRBJ1-1; clone size: NA; V gene: TRBV10-1; CDR3 protein: CASSLEGVPEAFF; CDR3 DNA: TGCGCCAGCAGCCTCGAAGGGGTCCCTGAAGCTTTCTTT
D gene: NA; J gene: TRBJ2-1; clone size: NA; V gene: TRBV6-5; CDR3 protein: CASSYPGSSYNEQFF; CDR3 DNA: TGTGCCAGCAGTTACCCCGGGAGCTCCTACAATGAGCAGTTCTTC
D gene: TRBD2; J gene: TRBJ2-1; clone size: NA; V gene: TRBV18; CDR3 protein: CASSPPSGVTYNEQFF; CDR3 DNA: TGTGCCAGCTCACCACCTAGCGGGGTCACCTACAATGAGCAGTTCTTC
D gene: TRBD1; J gene: TRBJ2-7; clone size: NA; V gene: TRBV11-3; CDR3 protein: CASSLEGQGGYEQYF; CDR3 DNA: TGTGCCAGCAGCCTAGAGGGACAGGGAGGGTACGAGCAGTACTTC
D gene: NA; J gene: TRBJ1-1; clone size: many; V gene: TRBV27; CDR3 protein: CASSLIGPGISEAFF; CDR3 DNA: TGTGCCAGCAGTTTAATCGGCCCGGGGATCTCTGAAGCTTTCTTT